This T cell receptor (beta chain) was recorded in a study of T cells in Graves' hyperthyroidism and ophthalmopathy. Background on the study: Upon initial diagnosis and before any treatment, peripheral blood was collected. Findings of the study overall: Clonotypes that were expanded in thyroid above 0.001 mostly appeared in blood too. Median prediction lead before ophthalmopathy onset was 6.5 to 7 months with the model.

The CDR3 loop spans 16 amino acids. Between the trimmed V and J ends, which lost 7 bases and 5 bases, there was a span of 20 bases. Germline V lookup: CDR1 LNHDA, CDR2 SQIVND (reference sequence). The investigators amplified TCR beta CDR3 regions from RNA transcripts. The HTBI primer set drove a first-round RT-PCR of the TCR CDR3. TCRdb independently ran MiXCR on the multiplex PCR reads; one entry per CDR3 protein. This table holds about 640,000 distinct CDR3 sequences, roughly 15% found once. A note on this clonotype: What it binds is not known.

The clonotype comes from a woman in her 50s with Graves' ophthalmopathy. The specimen sequenced was blood. V usage is TRBV19 and J usage is TRBJ2-2; unclear D gene. The CDR3 region is CASNGWTRGLTGELFF. As DNA, the CDR3 is TGTGCCAGTAATGGGTGGACCAGAGGTCTGACCGGGGAGCTGTTTTTT.